This TCR beta chain was identified during a study of control samples from healthy donors and cancer patients. Profiled with immunoSEQ multiplex PCR; TCRdb holds only in-frame clones, not every one. The sample holds about 170,000 clones, about 91% seen once. This CDR3 comprises 13 residues. CDR1 is MRHNA, CDR2 SNTAGT, per germline. The V end lost 0 bases, the J end lost 5 bases, and 7 bases lay between the germline ends. This receptor was taken from a woman aged 25 to 39 in good health. Input material: blood. The J gene is TRBJ1-2, the V gene TRBV6-4; maybe TRBD1 (5 bases). The CDR3 coding sequence is TGTGCCAGCAGTGACTCGGGGGGATATGGCTACACCTTC. Amino acid sequence: CASSDSGGYGYTF.